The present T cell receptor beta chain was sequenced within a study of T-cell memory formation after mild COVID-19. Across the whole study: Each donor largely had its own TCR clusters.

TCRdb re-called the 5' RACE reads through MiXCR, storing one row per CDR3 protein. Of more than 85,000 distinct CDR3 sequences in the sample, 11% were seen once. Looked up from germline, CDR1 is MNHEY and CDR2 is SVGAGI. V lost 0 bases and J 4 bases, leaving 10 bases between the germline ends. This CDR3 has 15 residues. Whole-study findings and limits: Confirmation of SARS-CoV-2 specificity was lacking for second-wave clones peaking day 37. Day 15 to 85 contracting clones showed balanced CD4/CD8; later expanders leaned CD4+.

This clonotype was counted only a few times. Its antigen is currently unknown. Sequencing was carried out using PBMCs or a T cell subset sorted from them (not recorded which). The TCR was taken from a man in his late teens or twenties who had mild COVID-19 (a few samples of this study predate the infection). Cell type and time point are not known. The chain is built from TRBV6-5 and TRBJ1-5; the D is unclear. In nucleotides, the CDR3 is TGTGCCAGCAGTTACTCGGGAGGTGGAAATCAGCCCCAGCATTTT. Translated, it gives CASSYSGGGNQPQHF.